One sample yielded the 18 T cell receptor beta chains listed below, sequenced in a study of blood T cell repertoires in COVID-19. Only in-frame clones appear in the TCRdb table, and some are missing; sequencing was by immunoSEQ multiplex PCR. The data show 300,000 to 500,000 clones, with 88% seen just once and approximately 0.96% held by the top ten. The sample consisted of PBMCs or T cells enriched from blood (not recorded which). The receptors stem from a woman in her twenties or thirties with acute COVID-19.

The chain employs TRBV18 and TRBJ1-6; 7 bases match TRBD1. Germline CDR1 is KGHSH and CDR2 is LQKENI. CDR3 length equals 17 residues. V lost 6 bases, J lost 0 bases, and 8 bases stayed unmatched. The CDR3 nucleotides read TGTGCCAGCTCCCCTACAGGGGAGAGCTCCTATAATTCACCCCTCCACTTT. Its protein product is CASSPTGESSYNSPLHF.

The chain combines TRBV7-9 with TRBJ1-2; D is perhaps TRBD1 (6 bases). V lost 4 bases, J lost 3 bases, and 15 bases lay in between. The germline CDR1 and CDR2 sequences are SEHNR and FQNEAQ (reference sequence). The CDR3 length is 15 residues. The CDR3 DNA follows: TGTGCCAGCAGCTCAACCTGGGGGCAAGACTATGGCTACACCTTC. Translating gives CASSSTWGQDYGYTF.

The chain is built from TRBV7-9 and TRBJ2-1, with 15 bases identical to TRBD2. The V segment lost 4 bases and the J segment 0 bases; nucleotides outside the gene matches: 7. Germline V lookup: CDR1 SEHNR, CDR2 FQNEAQ (reference sequence). The CDR3 runs 19 residues. The CDR3 DNA reads as TGTGCCAGCAGCTCCACGGGACTAGCGGGGGGAGGCTCCTACAATGAGCAGTTCTTC. Residues: CASSSTGLAGGGSYNEQFF.

The V and J genes are TRBV30 and TRBJ2-2, with D perhaps matching TRBD2 (6 bases). With 4 bases removed from V and 7 bases from J, the gap between germline ends came to 10 bases. CDR3 length: 12 amino acids. CDR1 GTSNPN and CDR2 SVGIG come from the germline V gene (reference sequence). CDR3 nucleotides: TGTGCCTGGAAGCAGGGAGGCGGGGAGCTGTTTTTT. Protein: CAWKQGGGELFF.

V and J are TRBV4-1 and TRBJ2-2, with D perhaps matching TRBD1 (6 bases). With 2 bases removed from V and 6 bases from J, the gap between germline ends came to 13 bases. The germline V gene has CDR1 MGHRA and CDR2 YSYEKL. This CDR3 has 15 amino acids. In DNA form, the CDR3 reads TGCGCCAGCAGCCAACCCAACAGGGCGCCCGGGGAGCTGTTTTTT. It specifies CASSQPNRAPGELFF.

A single count supports this clone. The chain joins TRBV29-1 to TRBJ2-3; TRBD1 aligns across 10 bases. This CDR3 contains 15 residues. The V and J ends lost 4 bases and 5 bases, in that order; junction bases with no gene match: 9. CDR1 is SQVTM, CDR2 ANQGSEA, per germline. As DNA, the CDR3 is TGCAGCGTTGTGGGAGACAGGGGGCGCTTAGATACGCAGTATTTT. Translation gives CSVVGDRGRLDTQYF.

The chain is built from TRBV5-1 and TRBJ2-3; 7 bases map to TRBD1. V was pared by 4 bases and J by 6 bases, with 11 bases of the junction left unmatched. Per germline, CDR1 SGHRS and CDR2 YFSETQ. CDR3 size: 15 residues. This CDR3 is CASSRGQPPWDTQYF. CDR3 nucleotides: TGCGCCAGCAGCAGGGGACAGCCCCCGTGGGATACGCAGTATTTT.

The chain couples TRBV18 to TRBJ1-5; no clear D gene. The CDR3 has 17 residues. Germline values: CDR1 KGHSH, CDR2 LQKENI. V was clipped by 3 bases and J by 1 base, with 16 bases between them. CDR3 nucleotide sequence: TGTGCCAGCTCACCGGGTGACTGGGTTGGAAGCAATCAGCCCCAGCATTTT. Encoded protein: CASSPGDWVGSNQPQHF.

This clone was recorded many times. This chain uses TRBV7-2 with TRBJ1-4; 7 nucleotides line up with TRBD1. The CDR3 has 19 amino acids. The junction had 16 bases not matched to a gene; V was cut back by 3 bases and J by 3 bases. Germline V CDR1 and CDR2: SGHTA, FQGNSA. CDR3 in DNA: TGTGCCAGCAGCTTCCCTCCTGACAGGGAAGGTGGGGCTAATGAAAAACTGTTTTTT. Translating gives CASSFPPDREGGANEKLFF.

The CDR3 sequence: CASSTRQLRTGTEAFF. For the CDR3, the DNA is TGTGCCAGCAGCACACGACAGCTGCGGACGGGCACTGAAGCTTTCTTT. The rearrangement uses TRBV7-9 and TRBJ1-1, with a weak D call TRBD1 (5 bases). The germline CDR1 and CDR2 sequences are SEHNR and FQNEAQ (reference sequence). Trimming cost V 5 bases and J 4 bases, with 20 bases left between them. The CDR3 spans 16 residues.

Concerning this clone: Germline and junction disagree at one end, which may indicate a read error. Other DNA sequences of this sample code for an identical CDR3. This chain links TRBV29-1 with TRBJ1-2, with 7 bases lining up with TRBD1. Germline CDR1 reads SQVTM; CDR2 reads ANQGSEA. The CDR3 is 12 amino acids. The CDR3 loop is CSVEDRDYGYTF. The CDR3 DNA is TGCAGCGTAGAAGACAGGGACTATGGCTACACCTTC. Using reference TRBV29-1 and TRBJ1-2 for the parts outside the CDR3, the full variable domain is SAVISQKPSRDICQRGTSLTIQCQVDSQVTMMFWYRQQPGQSLTLIATANQGSEATYESGFVIDKFPISRPNLTFSTLTVSNMSPEDSSIYLCSVEDRDYGYTFGSGTRLTVV.

The chain uses TRBV19 and TRBJ1-2; maybe TRBD1 (5 bases). V lost 6 bases to trimming and J lost 4 bases, with 12 bases between them. Germline CDR1 LNHDA, CDR2 SQIVND (reference sequence). The CDR3 runs 13 residues. In nucleotides, the CDR3 is TGTGCCAGTAGCAGATCAGGGCTCTATGGCTACACCTTC. It encodes CASSRSGLYGYTF.

The chain links TRBV5-8 to TRBJ1-3; D is ambiguous. Germline V gene data show CDR1 as SGHTS and CDR2 as YDEGEE. The CDR3 length is 16 residues. With 0 bases removed from V and 3 bases from J, the gap between germline ends came to 13 bases. The CDR3 DNA reads TGTGCCAGCAGCTTGGTTGGTCGGGGTTTTGGAAACACCATATATTTT. It encodes CASSLVGRGFGNTIYF.

This clone was detected only once. The rearrangement links TRBV3-1 (or the pseudogene TRBV3-2) to TRBJ2-7, with 9 bases identical to TRBD2. This CDR3 comprises 16 residues. J lost 3 bases, V lost 1 base, and 7 bases had no gene match. CDR1 is LGHDT and CDR2 is YNNKEL in the germline V gene (reference sequence). CDR3 nucleotide sequence: TGTGCCAGCAGCCAAGTTCGGGAGCGGGGGGTCTACGAGCAGTACTTC. This sequence encodes CASSQVRERGVYEQYF.

The V and J genes are TRBV2 and TRBJ2-1; TRBD2 might be the D (6 bases). The germline V gene encodes CDR1 SNHLY and CDR2 FYNNEI. Trimming removed 4 bases from V and 4 bases from J, with 11 bases in between. The CDR3 totals 14 residues. The CDR3 coding sequence is TGTGCCAGCAGTGGTCGGGGGAAATACAATGAGCAGTTCTTC. This sequence encodes CASSGRGKYNEQFF. The complete variable domain, with remaining parts taken from reference TRBV2 and TRBJ2-1, reads EPEVTQTPSHQVTQMGQEVILRCVPISNHLYFYWYRQILGQKVEFLVSFYNNEISEKSEIFDDQFSVERPDGSNFTLKIRSTKLEDSAMYFCASSGRGKYNEQFFGPGTRLTVL.

The rearrangement links TRBV27 to TRBJ1-1; 7 nucleotides agree with TRBD1. Germline CDR1 is MNHEY and CDR2 is SMNVEV (reference sequence). The V and J ends lost 1 base and 5 bases, in that order; junction bases with no gene match: 10. CDR3 length equals 16 residues. The CDR3, as DNA: TGTGCCAGCAGTTTATGGCCCTGGGGCAGGGGGACTGAAGCTTTCTTT. This translates into CASSLWPWGRGTEAFF.

This clone was recorded once. V usage is TRBV19 and J usage is TRBJ2-7, with 10 bases matching TRBD1. V shed 5 bases, J shed 5 bases, and the junction held 12 bases outside the gene matches. The germline V gene has CDR1 LNHDA and CDR2 SQIVND (reference sequence). This CDR3 has 16 residues. For the CDR3, the DNA is TGTGCCAGTAGTCTGATACCGGGACAGGGGTTGGACGAGCAGTACTTC. Protein sequence: CASSLIPGQGLDEQYF.

This clone was picked up one time. The chain uses TRBV10-1 and TRBJ1-3, with D unresolved. In germline, CDR1 is WNHNN, CDR2 SYGVQD (reference sequence). The V and J ends lost 1 base and 7 bases respectively, with 14 bases between them. The CDR3 sequence is 15 residues long. CDR3 loop: CASSELRGGANTIYF. As DNA, the CDR3 is TGCGCCAGCAGTGAGTTACGCGGTGGTGCGAACACCATATATTTT.